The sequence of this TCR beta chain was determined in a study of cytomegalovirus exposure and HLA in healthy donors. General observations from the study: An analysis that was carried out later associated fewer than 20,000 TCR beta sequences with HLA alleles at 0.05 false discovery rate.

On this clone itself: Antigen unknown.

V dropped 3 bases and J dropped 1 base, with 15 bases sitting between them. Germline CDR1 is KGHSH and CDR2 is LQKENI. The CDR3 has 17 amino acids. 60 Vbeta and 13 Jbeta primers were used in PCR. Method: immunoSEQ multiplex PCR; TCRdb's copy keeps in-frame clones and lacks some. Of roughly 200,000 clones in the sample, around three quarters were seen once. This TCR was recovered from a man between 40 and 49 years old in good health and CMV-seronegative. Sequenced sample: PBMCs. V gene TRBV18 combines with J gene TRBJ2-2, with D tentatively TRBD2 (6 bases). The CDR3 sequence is CASSPRERQGNTGELFF. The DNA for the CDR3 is TGTGCCAGCTCACCCCGGGAGAGGCAGGGGAACACCGGGGAGCTGTTTTTT. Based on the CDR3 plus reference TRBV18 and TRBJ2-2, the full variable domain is NAGVMQNPRHLVRRRGQEARLRCSPMKGHSHVYWYRQLPEEGLKFMVYLQKENIIDESGMPKERFSAEFPKEGPSILRIQQVVRGDSAAYFCASSPRERQGNTGELFFGEGSRLTVL.